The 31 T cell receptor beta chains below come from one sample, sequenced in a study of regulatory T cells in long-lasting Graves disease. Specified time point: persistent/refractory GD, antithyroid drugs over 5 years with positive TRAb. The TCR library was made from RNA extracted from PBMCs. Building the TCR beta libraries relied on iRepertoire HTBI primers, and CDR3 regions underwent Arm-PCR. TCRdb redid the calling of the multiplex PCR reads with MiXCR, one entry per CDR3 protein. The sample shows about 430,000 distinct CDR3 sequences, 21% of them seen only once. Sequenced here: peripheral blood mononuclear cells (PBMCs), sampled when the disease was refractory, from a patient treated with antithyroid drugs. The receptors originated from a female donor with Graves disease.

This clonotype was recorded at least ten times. CDR3 in DNA: TGTGCCAGCAGCCCCCTGAGAGCGGGCGACACCGGGGAGCTGTTTTTT. Its translation: CASSPLRAGDTGELFF. This rearrangement joins TRBV7-6 to TRBJ2-2; TRBD2 might be the D (6 bases). Trimming stripped 5 bases from V and 3 bases from J, with 16 bases between. The CDR3 totals 16 residues. Germline-derived CDR1 and CDR2 are SGHVS and FNYEAQ.

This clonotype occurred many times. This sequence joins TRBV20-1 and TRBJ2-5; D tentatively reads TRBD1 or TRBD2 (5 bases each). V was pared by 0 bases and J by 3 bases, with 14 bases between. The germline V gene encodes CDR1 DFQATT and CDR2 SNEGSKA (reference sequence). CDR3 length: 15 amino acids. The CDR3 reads CSARDGTEDEETQYF. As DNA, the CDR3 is TGCAGTGCTAGAGATGGGACGGAGGATGAAGAGACCCAGTACTTC.

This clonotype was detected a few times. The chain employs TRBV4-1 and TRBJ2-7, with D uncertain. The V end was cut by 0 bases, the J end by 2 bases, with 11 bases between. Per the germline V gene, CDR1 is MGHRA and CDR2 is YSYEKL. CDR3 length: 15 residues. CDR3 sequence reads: CASSQEELGTYEQYF. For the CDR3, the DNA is TGCGCCAGCAGCCAAGAGGAGCTGGGCACCTACGAGCAGTACTTC.

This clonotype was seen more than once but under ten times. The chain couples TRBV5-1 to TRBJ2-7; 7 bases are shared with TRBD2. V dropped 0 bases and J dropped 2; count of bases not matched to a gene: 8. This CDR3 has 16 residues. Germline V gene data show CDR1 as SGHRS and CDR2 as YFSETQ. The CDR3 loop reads CASSLGFSGPAYEQYF. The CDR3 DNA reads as TGCGCCAGCAGCTTGGGTTTTAGCGGGCCCGCCTACGAGCAGTACTTC.

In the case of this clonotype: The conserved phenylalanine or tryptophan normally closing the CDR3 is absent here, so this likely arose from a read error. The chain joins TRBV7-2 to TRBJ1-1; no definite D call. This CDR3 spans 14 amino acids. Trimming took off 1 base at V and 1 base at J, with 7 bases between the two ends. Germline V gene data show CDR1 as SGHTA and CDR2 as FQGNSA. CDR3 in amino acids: CASSLVDSNTEAFL. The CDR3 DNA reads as TGTGCCAGCAGCTTAGTGGATTCGAACACTGAAGCTTTCCTT.

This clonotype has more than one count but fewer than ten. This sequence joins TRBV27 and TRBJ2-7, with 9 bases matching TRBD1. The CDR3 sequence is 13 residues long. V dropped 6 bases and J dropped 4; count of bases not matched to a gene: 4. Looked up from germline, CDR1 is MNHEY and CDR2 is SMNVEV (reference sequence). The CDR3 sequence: CASSRDREYEQYF. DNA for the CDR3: TGTGCCAGCAGCCGGGACAGGGAATACGAGCAGTACTTC.

The CDR3 DNA reads as TGCAGCGTTGGGGACAGGGGGCACACTGAAGCTTTCTTT. Translated: CSVGDRGHTEAFF. The chain employs TRBV29-1 and TRBJ1-1, with TRBD1 matching 12 bases. V gave up 4 bases and J gave up 3 bases; unmatched junction bases: 0. In germline, CDR1 is SQVTM, CDR2 ANQGSEA. The CDR3 totals 13 residues.

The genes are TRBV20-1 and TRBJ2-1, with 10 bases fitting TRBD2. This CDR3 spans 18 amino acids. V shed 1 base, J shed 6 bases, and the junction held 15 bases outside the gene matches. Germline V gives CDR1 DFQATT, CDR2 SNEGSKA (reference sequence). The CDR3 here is CSARGQGLAGVDGNEQFF. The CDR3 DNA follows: TGCAGTGCTAGAGGCCAGGGTCTAGCGGGAGTCGATGGCAATGAGCAGTTCTTC.

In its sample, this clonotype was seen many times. The CDR3 protein is CASSLGAQYEQYF. The CDR3 coding sequence is TGTGCCAGCAGTTTGGGAGCGCAGTACGAGCAGTACTTC. The chain employs TRBV28 and TRBJ2-7; possibly TRBD2 for D (5 bases). The V gene lost 3 bases and the J gene lost 4 bases, with 10 bases spanning the gap. Germline CDR1 reads MDHEN; CDR2 reads SYDVKM. The CDR3 consists of 13 residues.

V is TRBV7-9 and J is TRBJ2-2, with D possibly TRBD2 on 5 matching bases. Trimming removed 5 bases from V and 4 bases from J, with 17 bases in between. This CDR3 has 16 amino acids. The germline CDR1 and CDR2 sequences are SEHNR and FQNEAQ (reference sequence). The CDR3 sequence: CASSPPTTSFTGELFF. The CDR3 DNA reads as TGTGCCAGCAGCCCCCCTACTACTAGTTTCACCGGGGAGCTGTTTTTT.

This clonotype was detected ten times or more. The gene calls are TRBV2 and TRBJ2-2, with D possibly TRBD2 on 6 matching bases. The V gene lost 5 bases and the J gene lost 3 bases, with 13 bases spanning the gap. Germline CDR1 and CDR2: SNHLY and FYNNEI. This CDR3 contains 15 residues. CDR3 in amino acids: CASSRSGSYTGELFF. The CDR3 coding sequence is TGTGCCAGCAGTCGGAGCGGGTCGTACACCGGGGAGCTGTTTTTT.

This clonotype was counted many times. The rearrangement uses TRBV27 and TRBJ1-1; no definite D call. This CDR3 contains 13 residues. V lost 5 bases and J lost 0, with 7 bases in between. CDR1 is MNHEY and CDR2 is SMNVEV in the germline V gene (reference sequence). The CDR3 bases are TGTGCCAGCAGTCCGTCCATGAACACTGAAGCTTTCTTT. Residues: CASSPSMNTEAFF.

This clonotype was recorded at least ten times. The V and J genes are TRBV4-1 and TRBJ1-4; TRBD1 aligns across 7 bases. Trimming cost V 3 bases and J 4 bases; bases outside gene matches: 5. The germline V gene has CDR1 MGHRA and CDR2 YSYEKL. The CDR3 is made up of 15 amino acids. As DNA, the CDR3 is TGCGCCAGCAGCCAGCCGGGACAGAGTAATGAAAAACTGTTTTTT. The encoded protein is CASSQPGQSNEKLFF.

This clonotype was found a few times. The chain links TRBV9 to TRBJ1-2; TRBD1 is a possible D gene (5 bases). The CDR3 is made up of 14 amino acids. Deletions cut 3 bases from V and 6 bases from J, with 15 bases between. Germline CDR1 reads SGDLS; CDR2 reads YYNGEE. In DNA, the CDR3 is TGTGCCAGCAGCGCCGGGACCAAAGGGAATGGCTACACCTTC. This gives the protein CASSAGTKGNGYTF.

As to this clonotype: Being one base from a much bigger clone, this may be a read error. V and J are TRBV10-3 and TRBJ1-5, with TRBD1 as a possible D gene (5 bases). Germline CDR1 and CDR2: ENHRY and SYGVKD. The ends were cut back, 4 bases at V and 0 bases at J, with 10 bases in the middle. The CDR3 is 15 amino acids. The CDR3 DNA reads TGTGCCATCAGTGGGGGACCCAGTAGCAATCAGCCCCAGCATTTT. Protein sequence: CAISGGPSSNQPQHF.

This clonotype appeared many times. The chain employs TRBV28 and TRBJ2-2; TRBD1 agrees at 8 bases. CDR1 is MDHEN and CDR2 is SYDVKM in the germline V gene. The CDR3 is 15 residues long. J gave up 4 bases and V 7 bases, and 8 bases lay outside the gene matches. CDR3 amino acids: CASIFRTGLTGELFF. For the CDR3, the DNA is TGTGCCAGCATCTTTCGGACAGGGCTCACCGGGGAGCTGTTTTTT.

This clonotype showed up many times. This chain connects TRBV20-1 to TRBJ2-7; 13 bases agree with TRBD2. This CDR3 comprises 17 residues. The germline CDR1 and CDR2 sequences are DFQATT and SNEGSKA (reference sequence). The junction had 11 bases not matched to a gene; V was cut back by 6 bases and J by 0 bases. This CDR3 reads CSAETTSGRSRSYEQYF. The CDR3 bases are TGCAGTGCGGAAACGACTAGCGGGAGGTCACGCTCCTACGAGCAGTACTTC.

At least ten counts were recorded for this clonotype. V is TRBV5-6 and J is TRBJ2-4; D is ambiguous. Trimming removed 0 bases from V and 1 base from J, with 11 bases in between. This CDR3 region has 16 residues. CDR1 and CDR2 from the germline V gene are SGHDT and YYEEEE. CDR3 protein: CASSLGALGAKNIQYF. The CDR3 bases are TGTGCCAGCAGCTTGGGGGCCCTTGGGGCCAAAAACATTCAGTACTTC.

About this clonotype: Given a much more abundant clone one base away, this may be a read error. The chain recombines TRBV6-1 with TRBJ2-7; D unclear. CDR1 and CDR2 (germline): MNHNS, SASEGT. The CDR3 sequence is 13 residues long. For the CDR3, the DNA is TGTGCCAGCAGTGAGCCAGGCGGATACGAGCAGTGCTTC. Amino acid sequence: CASSEPGGYEQCF.

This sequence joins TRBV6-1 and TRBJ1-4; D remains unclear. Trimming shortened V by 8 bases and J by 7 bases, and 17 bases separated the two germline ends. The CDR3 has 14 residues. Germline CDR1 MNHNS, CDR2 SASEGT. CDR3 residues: CASRAQTSTEKLFF. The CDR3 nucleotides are TGTGCCAGCCGCGCCCAGACGAGCACTGAAAAACTGTTTTTT.

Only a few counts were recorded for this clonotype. CDR3 region: CASGRTDEQFF. The CDR3 coding sequence is TGTGCTAGTGGCCGGACCGATGAGCAGTTCTTC. The chain has TRBV12-5 and TRBJ2-1; D is undetermined. The CDR3 sequence is 11 residues long. V was cut by 6 bases and J by 8 bases, with 8 bases left in between. The germline CDR1 and CDR2 sequences are LGHNT and FRNRAP.

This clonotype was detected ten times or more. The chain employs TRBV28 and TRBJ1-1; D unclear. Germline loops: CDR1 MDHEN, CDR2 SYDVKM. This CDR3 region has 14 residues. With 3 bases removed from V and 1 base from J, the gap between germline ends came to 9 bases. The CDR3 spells CASSFWLTNTEAFF. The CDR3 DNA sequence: TGTGCCAGCAGTTTCTGGCTCACGAACACTGAAGCTTTCTTT.

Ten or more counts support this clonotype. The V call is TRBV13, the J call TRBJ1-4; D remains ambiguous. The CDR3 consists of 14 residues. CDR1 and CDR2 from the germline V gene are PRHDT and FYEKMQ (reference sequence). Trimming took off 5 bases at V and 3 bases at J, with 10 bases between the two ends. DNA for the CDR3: TGTGCCAGCAGCCGTCGACAAGCTAATGAAAAACTGTTTTTT. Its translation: CASSRRQANEKLFF.

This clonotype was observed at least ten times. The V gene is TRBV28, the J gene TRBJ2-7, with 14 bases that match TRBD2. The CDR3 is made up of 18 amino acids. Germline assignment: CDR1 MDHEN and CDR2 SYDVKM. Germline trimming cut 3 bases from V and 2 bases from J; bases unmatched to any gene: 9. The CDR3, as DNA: TGTGCCAGCAGTTTCCCAGGGACTAGCGGGGGACCACCCTACGAGCAGTACTTC. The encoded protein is CASSFPGTSGGPPYEQYF.

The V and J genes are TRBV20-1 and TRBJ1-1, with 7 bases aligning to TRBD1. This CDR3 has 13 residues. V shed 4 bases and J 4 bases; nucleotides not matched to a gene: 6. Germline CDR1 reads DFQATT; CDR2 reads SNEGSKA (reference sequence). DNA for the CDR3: TGCAGTGCTAAGGGGGCAGAACGCACTGAAGCTTTCTTT. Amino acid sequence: CSAKGAERTEAFF.

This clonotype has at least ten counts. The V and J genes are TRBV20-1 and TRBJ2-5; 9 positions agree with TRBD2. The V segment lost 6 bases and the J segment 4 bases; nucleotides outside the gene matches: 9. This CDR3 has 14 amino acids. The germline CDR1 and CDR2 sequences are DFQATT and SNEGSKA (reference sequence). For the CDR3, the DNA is TGCAGTGCCAAACCCCAAGCGGGAGGAGAGACCCAGTACTTC. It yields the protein CSAKPQAGGETQYF.

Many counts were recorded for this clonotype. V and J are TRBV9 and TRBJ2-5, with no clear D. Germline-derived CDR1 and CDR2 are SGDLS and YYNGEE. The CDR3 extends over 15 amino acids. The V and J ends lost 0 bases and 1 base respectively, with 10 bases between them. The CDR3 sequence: CASSVAPTSQETQYF. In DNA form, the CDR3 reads TGTGCCAGCAGCGTAGCCCCCACGAGCCAAGAGACCCAGTACTTC.

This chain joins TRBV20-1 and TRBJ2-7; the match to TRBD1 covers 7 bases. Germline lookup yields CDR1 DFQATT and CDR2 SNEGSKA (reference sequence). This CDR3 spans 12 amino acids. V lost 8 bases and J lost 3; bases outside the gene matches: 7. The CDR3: CSTQGDDYEQYF. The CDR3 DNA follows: TGCAGTACCCAGGGGGACGACTACGAGCAGTACTTC.

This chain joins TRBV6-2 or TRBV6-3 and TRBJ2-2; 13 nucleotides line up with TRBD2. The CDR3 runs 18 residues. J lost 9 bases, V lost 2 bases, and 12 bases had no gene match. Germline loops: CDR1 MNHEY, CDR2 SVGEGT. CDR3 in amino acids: CASSYGTSGTLPTRELFF. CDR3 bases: TGTGCCAGCAGTTACGGGACTAGCGGGACCTTACCGACGAGGGAGCTGTTTTTT.

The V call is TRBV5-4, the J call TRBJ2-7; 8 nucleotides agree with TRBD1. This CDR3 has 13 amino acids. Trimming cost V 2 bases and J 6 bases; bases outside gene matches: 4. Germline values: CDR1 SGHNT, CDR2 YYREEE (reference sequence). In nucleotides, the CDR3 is TGTGCCAGCAGCTTATGGACAGGGATCGAGCAGTACTTC. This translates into CASSLWTGIEQYF.

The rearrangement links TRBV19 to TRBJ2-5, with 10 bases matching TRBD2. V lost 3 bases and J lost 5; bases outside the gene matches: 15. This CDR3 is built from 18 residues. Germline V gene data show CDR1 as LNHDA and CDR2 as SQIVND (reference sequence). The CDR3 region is CASSIGPSGSRSGETQYF. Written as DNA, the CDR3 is TGTGCCAGTAGTATCGGCCCTAGCGGGAGTAGATCGGGGGAGACCCAGTACTTC. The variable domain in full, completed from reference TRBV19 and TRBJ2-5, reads DGGITQSPKYLFRKEGQNVTLSCEQNLNHDAMYWYRQDPGQGLRLIYYSQIVNDFQKGDIAEGYSVSREKKESFPLTVTSAQKNPTAFYLCASSIGPSGSRSGETQYFGPGTRLLVL.